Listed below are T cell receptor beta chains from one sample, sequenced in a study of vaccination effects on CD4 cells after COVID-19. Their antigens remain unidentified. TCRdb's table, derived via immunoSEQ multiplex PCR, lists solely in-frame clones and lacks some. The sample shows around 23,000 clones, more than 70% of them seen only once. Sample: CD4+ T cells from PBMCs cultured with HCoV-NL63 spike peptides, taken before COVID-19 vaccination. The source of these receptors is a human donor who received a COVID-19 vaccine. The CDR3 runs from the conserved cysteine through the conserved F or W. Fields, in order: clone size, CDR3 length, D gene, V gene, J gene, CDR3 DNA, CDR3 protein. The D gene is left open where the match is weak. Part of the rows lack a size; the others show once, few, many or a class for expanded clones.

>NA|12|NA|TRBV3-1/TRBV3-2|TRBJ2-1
TGTGCCAGCAGCCCTTCAAGGGCGGAGCAGTTCTTC
CASSPSRAEQFF
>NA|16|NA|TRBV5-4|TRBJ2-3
TGTGCCAGCAGCCAAAATCAGGACAGACGCACAGATACGCAGTATTTT
CASSQNQDRRTDTQYF
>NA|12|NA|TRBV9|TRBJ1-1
TGTGCCAGCAGCGTATTCCTCTCTGAAGCTTTCTTT
CASSVFLSEAFF
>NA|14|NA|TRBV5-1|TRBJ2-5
TGCGCCAGCAGCTTGACAGGGAGGACAGAGACCCAGTACTTC
CASSLTGRTETQYF
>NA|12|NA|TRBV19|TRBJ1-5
TGTGCCAGTAGAGATCCTAATCAGCCCCAGCATTTT
CASRDPNQPQHF
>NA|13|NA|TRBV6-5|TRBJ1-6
TGTGCCAGCCTCGGTCCTAACGAACCACCCCTCCACTTT
CASLGPNEPPLHF
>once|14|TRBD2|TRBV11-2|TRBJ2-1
TGTGCCAGCAGCCCCCACGCAAGCGGGGGAGAGCAGTTCTTC
CASSPHASGGEQFF
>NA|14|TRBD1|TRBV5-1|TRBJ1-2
TGCGCCAGCAGCTCGGGGGACAGGGACTATGGCTACACCTTC
CASSSGDRDYGYTF
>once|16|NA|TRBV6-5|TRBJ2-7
TGTGCCAGCAGTTACAGGAGGGCCCAAAGCTCCTACGAGCAGTACTTC
CASSYRRAQSSYEQYF
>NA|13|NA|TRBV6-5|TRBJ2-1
TGTGCCAGCAGTTACGGGCAGTACAATGAGCAGTTCTTC
CASSYGQYNEQFF
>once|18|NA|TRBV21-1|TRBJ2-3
TGTGCCAGCAGCGGACACTTCCGGACAGGGCGGGGGACAGATACGCAGTATTTT
CASSGHFRTGRGTDTQYF
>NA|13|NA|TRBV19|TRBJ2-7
TGTGCCAGTAGTTATGGGGACTCCTACGAGCAGTACTTC
CASSYGDSYEQYF
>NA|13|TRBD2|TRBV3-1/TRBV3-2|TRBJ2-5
TGTGCCAGCAGCCAGGGGGGGAAAGAGACCCAGTACTTC
CASSQGGKETQYF
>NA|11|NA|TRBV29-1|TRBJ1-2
TGCAGCGCGAATCAAGGGAGTGGCTACACCTTC
CSANQGSGYTF
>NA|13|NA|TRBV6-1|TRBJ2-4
TGTGCCAGCAGTGAAGTACAGAAAAACATTCAGTACTTC
CASSEVQKNIQYF
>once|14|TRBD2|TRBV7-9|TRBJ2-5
TGTGCCAGCAGCTTCGGACTAGCAGTAGGGACCCAGTACTTC
CASSFGLAVGTQYF
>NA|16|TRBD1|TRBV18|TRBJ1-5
TGTGCCAGCTCACCCTCAGGACAGGGTTTATCTCAGCCCCAGCATTTT
CASSPSGQGLSQPQHF
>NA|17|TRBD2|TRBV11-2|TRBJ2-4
TGTGCCAGCAGCGATAGTGCGACTAGCTTAGCCAAAAACATTCAGTACTTC
CASSDSATSLAKNIQYF
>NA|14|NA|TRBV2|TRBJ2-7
TGTGCCAGCAGCTTTGGGGGCGGGATGGGCGAGCAGTACTTC
CASSFGGGMGEQYF
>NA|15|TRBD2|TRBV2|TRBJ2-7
TGTGCCAGCAGTGAAAGACTAGCGGGCAACTACGAGCAGTACTTC
CASSERLAGNYEQYF
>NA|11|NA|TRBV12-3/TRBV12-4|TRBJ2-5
TGTGCCAGCAGAACCCAAGAGACCCAGTACTTC
CASRTQETQYF
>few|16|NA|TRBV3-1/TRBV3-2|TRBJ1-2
TGTGCCAGCAGCCAAGATTTAGTTGTCAGAAACTATGGCTACACCTTC
CASSQDLVVRNYGYTF
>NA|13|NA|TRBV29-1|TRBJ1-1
TGCAGCGTTGTAGGTTATTCCGAGACTGAAGCTTTCTTT
CSVVGYSETEAFF
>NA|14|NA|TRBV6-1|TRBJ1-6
TGTGCCAGCAGTGAACAAGTCATGAGTTCACCCCTCCACTTT
CASSEQVMSSPLHF
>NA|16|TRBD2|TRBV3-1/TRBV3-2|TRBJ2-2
TGTGCCAGCAGCCAAGATAGCGGGACGAACACCGGGGAGCTGTTTTTT
CASSQDSGTNTGELFF
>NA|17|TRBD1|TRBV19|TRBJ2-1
TGTGCCAGTAGTATACGGACAGGGGGGCCTTATTTGGATGAGCAGTTCTTC
CASSIRTGGPYLDEQFF
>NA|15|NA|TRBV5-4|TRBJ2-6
TGTGCCAGCAACCGGGGGGCCTCTGGGGCCAACGTCCTGACTTTC
CASNRGASGANVLTF
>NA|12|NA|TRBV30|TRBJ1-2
TGTGCCTGGACACCTCAGGGCTATGGCTACACCTTC
CAWTPQGYGYTF
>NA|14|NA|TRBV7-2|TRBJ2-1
TGTGCCAGCAGCTTAGACGGGACGGTGCCTGAGCAGTTCTTC
CASSLDGTVPEQFF
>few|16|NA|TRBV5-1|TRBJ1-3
TGCGCCAGCAGCTCGAATGTGATAGGATCTGGAAACACCATATATTTT
CASSSNVIGSGNTIYF
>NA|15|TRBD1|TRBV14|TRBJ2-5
TGTGCCAGCAGCCACCGACAGGGAACCAGAGAGACCCAGTACTTC
CASSHRQGTRETQYF
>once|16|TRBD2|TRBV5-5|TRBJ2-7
TGTGCCAGCAGCTTGGATTATAAGCGGGGATCCTACGAGCAGTACTTC
CASSLDYKRGSYEQYF
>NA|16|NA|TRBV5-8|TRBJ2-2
TGTGCCAGCAGCTTGGCAGACTTCTTGAACACCGGGGAGCTGTTTTTT
CASSLADFLNTGELFF